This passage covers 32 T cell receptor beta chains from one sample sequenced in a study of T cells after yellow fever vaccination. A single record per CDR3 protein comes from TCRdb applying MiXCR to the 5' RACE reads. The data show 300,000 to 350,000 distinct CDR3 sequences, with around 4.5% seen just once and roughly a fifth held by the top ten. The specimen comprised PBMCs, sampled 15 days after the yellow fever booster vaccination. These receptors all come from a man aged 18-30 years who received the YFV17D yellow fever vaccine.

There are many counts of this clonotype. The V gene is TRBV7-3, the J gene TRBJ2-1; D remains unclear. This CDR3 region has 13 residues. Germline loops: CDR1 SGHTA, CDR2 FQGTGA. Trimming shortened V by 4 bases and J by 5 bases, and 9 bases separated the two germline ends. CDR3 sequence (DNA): TGTGCCAGCAGCTCGGGTCCAGACAATGAGCAGTTCTTC. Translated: CASSSGPDNEQFF.

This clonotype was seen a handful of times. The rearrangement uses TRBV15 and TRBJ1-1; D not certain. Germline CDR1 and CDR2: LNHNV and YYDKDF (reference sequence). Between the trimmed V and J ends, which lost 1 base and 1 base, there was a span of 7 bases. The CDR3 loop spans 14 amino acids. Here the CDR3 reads CATSRVQTNTEAFF. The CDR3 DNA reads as TGTGCCACCAGCAGAGTGCAAACGAACACTGAAGCTTTCTTT.

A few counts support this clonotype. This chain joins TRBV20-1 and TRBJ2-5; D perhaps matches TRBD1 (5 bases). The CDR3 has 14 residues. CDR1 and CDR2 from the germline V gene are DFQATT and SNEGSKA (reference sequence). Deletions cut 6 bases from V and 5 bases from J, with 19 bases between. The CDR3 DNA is TGCAGTGCCCTGAGTTCAGGGCGTGGGGAGACCCAGTACTTC. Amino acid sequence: CSALSSGRGETQYF.

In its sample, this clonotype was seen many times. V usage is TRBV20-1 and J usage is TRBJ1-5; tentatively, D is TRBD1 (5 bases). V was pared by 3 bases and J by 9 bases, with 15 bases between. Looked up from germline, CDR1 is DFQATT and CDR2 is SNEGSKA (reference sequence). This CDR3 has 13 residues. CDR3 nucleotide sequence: TGCAGTGCTAGCGCACCCTACGGGGGGCCCCAGCATTTT. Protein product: CSASAPYGGPQHF.

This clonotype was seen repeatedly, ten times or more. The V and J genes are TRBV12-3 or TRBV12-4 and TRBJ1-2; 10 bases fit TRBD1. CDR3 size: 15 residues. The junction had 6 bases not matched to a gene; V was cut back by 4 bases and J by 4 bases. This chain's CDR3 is CASSSETGGGYGYTF. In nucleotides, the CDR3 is TGTGCCAGCAGTTCAGAGACAGGGGGCGGCTATGGCTACACCTTC.

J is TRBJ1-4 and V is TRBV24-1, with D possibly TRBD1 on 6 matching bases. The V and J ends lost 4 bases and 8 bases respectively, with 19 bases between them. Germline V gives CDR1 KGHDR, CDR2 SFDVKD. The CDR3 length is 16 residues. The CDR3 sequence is CATSEGSRGDGEKLFF. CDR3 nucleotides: TGTGCCACCAGTGAGGGAAGCAGGGGTGACGGAGAAAAACTGTTTTTT.

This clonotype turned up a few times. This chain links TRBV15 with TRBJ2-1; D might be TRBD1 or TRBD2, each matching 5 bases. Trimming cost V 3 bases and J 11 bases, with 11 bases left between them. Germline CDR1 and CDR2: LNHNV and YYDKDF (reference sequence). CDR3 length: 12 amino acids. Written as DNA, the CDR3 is TGTGCCACCAGCAGGGGGGTACGGAAGCAGTTCTTC. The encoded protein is CATSRGVRKQFF. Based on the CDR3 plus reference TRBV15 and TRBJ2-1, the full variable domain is DAMVIQNPRYQVTQFGKPVTLSCSQTLNHNVMYWYQQKSSQAPKLLFHYYDKDFNNEADTPDNFQSRRPNTSFCFLDIRSPGLGDTAMYLCATSRGVRKQFFGPGTRLTVL.

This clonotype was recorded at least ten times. The CDR3 here is CSARVQGRYTEAFF. Written as DNA, the CDR3 is TGCAGTGCTAGAGTTCAGGGGAGGTACACTGAAGCTTTCTTT. The V and J genes are TRBV20-1 and TRBJ1-1; weak D call: TRBD1 (6 bases). This CDR3 comprises 14 residues. Germline CDR1 DFQATT, CDR2 SNEGSKA (reference sequence). V was pared by 1 base and J by 3 bases, with 12 bases between.

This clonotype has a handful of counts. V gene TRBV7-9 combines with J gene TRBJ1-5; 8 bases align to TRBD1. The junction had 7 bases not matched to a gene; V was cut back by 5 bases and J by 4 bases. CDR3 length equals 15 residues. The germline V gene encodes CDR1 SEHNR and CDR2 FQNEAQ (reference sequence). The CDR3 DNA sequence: TGTGCCAGCAGCGGAACGGACAGGGAAAATCAGCCCCAGCATTTT. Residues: CASSGTDRENQPQHF.

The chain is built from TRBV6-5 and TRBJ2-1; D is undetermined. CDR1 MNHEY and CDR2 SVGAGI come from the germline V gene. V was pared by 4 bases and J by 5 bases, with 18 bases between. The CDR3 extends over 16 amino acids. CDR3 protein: CASSLRAIYMDNEQFF. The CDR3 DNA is TGTGCCAGCAGTTTACGGGCGATCTACATGGACAATGAGCAGTTCTTC.

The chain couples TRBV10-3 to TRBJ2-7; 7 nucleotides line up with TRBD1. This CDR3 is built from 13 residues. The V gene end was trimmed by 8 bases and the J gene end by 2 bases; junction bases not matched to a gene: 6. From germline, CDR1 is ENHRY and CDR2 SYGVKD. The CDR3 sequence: CAIQRQGAYEQYF. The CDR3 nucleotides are TGTGCCATCCAAAGGCAGGGGGCCTACGAGCAGTACTTC.

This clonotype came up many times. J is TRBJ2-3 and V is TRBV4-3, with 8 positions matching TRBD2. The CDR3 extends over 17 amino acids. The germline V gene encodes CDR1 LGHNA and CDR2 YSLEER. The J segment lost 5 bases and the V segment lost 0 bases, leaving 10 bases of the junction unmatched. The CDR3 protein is CASSQEGIRGGVDTQYF. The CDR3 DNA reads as TGCGCCAGCAGCCAAGAAGGGATACGGGGGGGCGTAGATACGCAGTATTTT.

The CDR3 protein is CASSLSVYNEQFF. The CDR3 coding sequence is TGTGCCAGCAGCTTATCGGTCTACAATGAGCAGTTCTTC. This rearrangement joins TRBV7-3 to TRBJ2-1; D gene unclear. The germline gives CDR1 SGHTA, CDR2 FQGTGA. V lost 2 bases and J 3 bases, leaving 5 bases between the germline ends. This CDR3 region has 13 residues.

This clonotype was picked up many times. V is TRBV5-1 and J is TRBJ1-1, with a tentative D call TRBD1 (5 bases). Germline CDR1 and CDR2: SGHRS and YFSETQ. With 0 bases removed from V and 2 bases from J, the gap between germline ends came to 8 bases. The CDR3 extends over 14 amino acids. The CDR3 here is CASSLARVNTEAFF. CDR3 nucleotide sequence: TGCGCCAGCAGCTTGGCCAGGGTTAACACTGAAGCTTTCTTT.

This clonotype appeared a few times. CDR3 in amino acids: CASTDRQGLSYEQYF. The CDR3 nucleotides are TGTGCCAGCACCGATCGACAGGGCCTCTCCTACGAGCAGTACTTC. J is TRBJ2-7 and V is TRBV12-3 or TRBV12-4; 7 bases are a match to TRBD1. After removal of 7 bases from V and 0 bases from J, the junction contained 9 bases not matched to a gene. The CDR3 loop spans 15 amino acids.

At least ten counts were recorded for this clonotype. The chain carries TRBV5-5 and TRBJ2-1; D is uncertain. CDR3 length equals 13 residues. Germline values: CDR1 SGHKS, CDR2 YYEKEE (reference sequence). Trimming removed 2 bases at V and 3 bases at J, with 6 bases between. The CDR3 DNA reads TGTGCCAGCAGCTTAAGGAACTACAATGAGCAGTTCTTC. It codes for CASSLRNYNEQFF.

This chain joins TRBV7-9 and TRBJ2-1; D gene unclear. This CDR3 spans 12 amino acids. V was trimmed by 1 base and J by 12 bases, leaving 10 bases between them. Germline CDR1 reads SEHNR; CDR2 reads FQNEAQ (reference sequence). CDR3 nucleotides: TGTGCCAGCAGCTTAGAAAGGCGGTCGCAGTTCTTC. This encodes CASSLERRSQFF. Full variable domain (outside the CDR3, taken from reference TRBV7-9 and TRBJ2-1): DTGVSQNPRHKITKRGQNVTFRCDPISEHNRLYWYRQTLGQGPEFLTYFQNEAQLEKSRLLSDRFSAERPKGSFSTLEIQRTEQGDSAMYLCASSLERRSQFFGPGTRLTVL.

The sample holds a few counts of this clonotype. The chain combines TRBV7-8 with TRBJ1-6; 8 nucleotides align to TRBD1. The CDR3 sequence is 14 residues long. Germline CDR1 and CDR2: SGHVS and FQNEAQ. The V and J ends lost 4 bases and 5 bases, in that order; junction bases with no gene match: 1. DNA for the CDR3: TGTGCCAGCAGCTGGGACAGGAATAATTCACCCCTCCACTTT. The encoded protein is CASSWDRNNSPLHF.

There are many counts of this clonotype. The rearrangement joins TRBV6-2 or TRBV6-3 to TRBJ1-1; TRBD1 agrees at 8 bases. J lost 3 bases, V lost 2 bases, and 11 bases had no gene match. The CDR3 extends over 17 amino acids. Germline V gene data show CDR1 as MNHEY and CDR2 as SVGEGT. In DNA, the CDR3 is TGTGCCAGCAGTTACCTCTTTACAGGACAGGGAGACACTGAAGCTTTCTTT. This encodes CASSYLFTGQGDTEAFF.

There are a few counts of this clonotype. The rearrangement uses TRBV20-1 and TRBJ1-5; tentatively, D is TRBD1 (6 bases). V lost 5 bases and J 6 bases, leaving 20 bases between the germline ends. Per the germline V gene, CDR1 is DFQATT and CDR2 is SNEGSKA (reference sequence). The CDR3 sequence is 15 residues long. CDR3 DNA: TGCAGTGCTCCGCGGACAGCCAGGGTAGGTCAGCCCCAGCATTTT. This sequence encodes CSAPRTARVGQPQHF.

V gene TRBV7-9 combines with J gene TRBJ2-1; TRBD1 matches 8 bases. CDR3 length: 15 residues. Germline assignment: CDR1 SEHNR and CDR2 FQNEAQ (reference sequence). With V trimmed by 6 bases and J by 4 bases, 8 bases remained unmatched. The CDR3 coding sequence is TGTGCCAGCAGAACCGGGACAGGAAGGTACAATGAGCAGTTCTTC. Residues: CASRTGTGRYNEQFF.

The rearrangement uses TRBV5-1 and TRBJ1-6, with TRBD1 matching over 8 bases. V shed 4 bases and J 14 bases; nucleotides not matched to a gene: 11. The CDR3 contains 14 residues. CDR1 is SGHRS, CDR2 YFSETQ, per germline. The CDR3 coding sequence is TGCGCCAGCAGCCCTGCCCAGGGGGCCCATACCCTCCACTTT. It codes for CASSPAQGAHTLHF.

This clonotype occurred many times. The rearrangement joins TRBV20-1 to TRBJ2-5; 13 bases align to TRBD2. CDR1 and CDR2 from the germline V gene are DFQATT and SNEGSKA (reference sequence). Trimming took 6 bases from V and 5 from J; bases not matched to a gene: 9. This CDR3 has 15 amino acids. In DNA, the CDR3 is TGCAGTGCCCGAAAGGGGACTAGCGGGGAGGAGACCCAGTACTTC. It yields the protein CSARKGTSGEETQYF.

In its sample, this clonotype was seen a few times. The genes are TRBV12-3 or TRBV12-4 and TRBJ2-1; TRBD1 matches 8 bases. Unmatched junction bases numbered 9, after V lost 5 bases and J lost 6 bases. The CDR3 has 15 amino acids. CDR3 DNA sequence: TGTGCCAGCAGTGCCCAGGACAGGGCTTCCAATGAGCAGTTCTTC. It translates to CASSAQDRASNEQFF.

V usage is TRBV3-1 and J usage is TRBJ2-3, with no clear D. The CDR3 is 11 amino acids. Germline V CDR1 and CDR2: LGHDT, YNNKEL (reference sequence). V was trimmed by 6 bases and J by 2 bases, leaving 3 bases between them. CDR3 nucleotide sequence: TGTGCCAGCAGGCCCACAGATACGCAGTATTTT. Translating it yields CASRPTDTQYF.

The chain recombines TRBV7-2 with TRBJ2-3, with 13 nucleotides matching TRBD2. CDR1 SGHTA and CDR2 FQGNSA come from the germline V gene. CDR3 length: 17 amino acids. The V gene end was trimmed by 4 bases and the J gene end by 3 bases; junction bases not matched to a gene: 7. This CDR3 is CASSWTSGGGRTDTQYF. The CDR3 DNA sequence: TGTGCCAGCAGCTGGACTAGCGGGGGCGGACGTACAGATACGCAGTATTTT.

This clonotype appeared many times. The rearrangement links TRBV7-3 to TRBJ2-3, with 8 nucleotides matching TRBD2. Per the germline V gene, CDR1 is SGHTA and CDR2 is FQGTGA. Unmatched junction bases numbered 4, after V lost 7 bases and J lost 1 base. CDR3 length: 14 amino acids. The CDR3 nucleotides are TGTGCCAGCAATAGCGGGGCCGGCACAGATACGCAGTATTTT. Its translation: CASNSGAGTDTQYF.

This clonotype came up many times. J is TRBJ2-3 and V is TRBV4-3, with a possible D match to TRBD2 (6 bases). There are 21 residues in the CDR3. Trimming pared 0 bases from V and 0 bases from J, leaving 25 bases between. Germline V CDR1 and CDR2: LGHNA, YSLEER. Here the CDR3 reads CASSQELSPTGGRPSTDTQYF. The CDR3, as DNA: TGCGCCAGCAGCCAAGAATTATCCCCTACCGGGGGAAGACCTAGCACAGATACGCAGTATTTT.

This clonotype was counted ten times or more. The CDR3 DNA is TGTGCCAGCAGCTTAGTGGAGGGGGGGGGCCAGTACTTC. This sequence encodes CASSLVEGGGQYF. This chain links TRBV7-2 with TRBJ2-5, with D perhaps matching TRBD2 (7 bases). Germline lookup yields CDR1 SGHTA and CDR2 FQGNSA. Deletions cut 1 base from V and 10 bases from J, with 13 bases between. There are 13 residues in the CDR3. The entire variable domain, with the rest obtained from reference TRBV7-2 and TRBJ2-5, is as follows: GAGVSQSPSNKVTEKGKDVELRCDPISGHTALYWYRQSLGQGLEFLIYFQGNSAPDKSGLPSDRFSAERTGGSVSTLTIQRTQQEDSAVYLCASSLVEGGGQYFGPGTRLLVL.

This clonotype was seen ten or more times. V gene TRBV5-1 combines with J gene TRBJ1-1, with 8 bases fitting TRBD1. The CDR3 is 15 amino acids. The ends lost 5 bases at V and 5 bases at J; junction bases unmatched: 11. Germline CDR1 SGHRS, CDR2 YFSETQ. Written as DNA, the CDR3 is TGCGCCAGCAGTTTGCGAACAGGGGGGAGTACTGAAGCTTTCTTT. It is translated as CASSLRTGGSTEAFF.

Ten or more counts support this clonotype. CDR3 sequence reads: CASSPRGRRAFF. CDR3 coding DNA: TGTGCCAGCAGCCCCCGGGGCAGGAGGGCTTTCTTT. The chain employs TRBV3-1 and TRBJ1-1, with a tentative D call TRBD1 (5 bases). The CDR3 covers 12 residues. Germline V gene sequence: CDR1 LGHDT, CDR2 YNNKEL (reference sequence). The V end lost 4 bases, the J end lost 11 bases, and 14 bases lay between the germline ends.

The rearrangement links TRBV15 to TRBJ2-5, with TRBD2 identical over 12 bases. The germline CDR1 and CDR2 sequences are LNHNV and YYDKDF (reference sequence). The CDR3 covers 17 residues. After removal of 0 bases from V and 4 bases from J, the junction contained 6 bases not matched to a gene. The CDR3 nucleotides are TGTGCCACCAGCAGAGATCTAGCGGGGGGGCCAGGAGAGACCCAGTACTTC. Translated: CATSRDLAGGPGETQYF.